This entry lists 14 T cell receptor beta chains sequenced from one sample in a study of monozygotic twins with inflammatory bowel disease. TCRdb reworked the 5' RACE reads into one entry per CDR3 protein, no DNA. Its table records about 210,000 distinct CDR3 sequences. Material for sequencing was blood. The source of these receptors is a human donor with ulcerative colitis or Crohn's disease, or a healthy co-twin of an affected twin (not recorded which).

The chain carries TRBV10-3 and TRBJ2-7; the D gene TCRdb calls, TRBD1, cannot be checked with no DNA. Germline V gives CDR1 ENHRY, CDR2 SYGVKD. There are 18 residues in the CDR3. CDR3 region: CAISESSIGTGATYEQYF.

The rearrangement uses TRBV23-1 and TRBJ2-1; with no DNA, the TCRdb D assignment of TRBD2 cannot be verified. TRBV23-1 belongs to the ORF category, with a function that is uncertain. This CDR3 is built from 15 residues. The CDR3 region is CASSQPGPSYNEQFF.

The chain recombines TRBV7-8 with TRBJ1-2; TCRdb's D call, TRBD1, is unchecked because there is no DNA. CDR1 and CDR2 (germline): SGHVS, FQNEAQ. The CDR3 contains 13 residues. CDR3 residues: CASSLPGAYGYTF.

This rearrangement joins TRBV5-1 to TRBJ2-5; with no DNA, the TCRdb D assignment of TRBD1 cannot be verified. Germline CDR1 reads SGHRS; CDR2 reads YFSETQ. CDR3 size: 15 residues. CDR3 region: CASSSRVGGAETQYF.

The chain employs TRBV28 and TRBJ2-4; no DNA is available, so the TRBD1 call from TCRdb remains unchecked. The CDR3 runs to 14 residues. Germline V gene lookup returns CDR1 MDHEN and CDR2 SYDVKM. The CDR3 loop is CASPFAGLCHIQYF.

The rearrangement links TRBV12-3 or TRBV12-4 to TRBJ2-1. The CDR3 consists of 12 residues. CDR3 amino acids: CASSLLVNEQFF.

CDR3 amino acids: CASSQGRLIDNEQFF. This sequence joins TRBV4-1 and TRBJ2-1. The germline gives CDR1 MGHRA, CDR2 YSYEKL. This CDR3 is built from 15 residues.

The J gene is TRBJ2-1, the V gene TRBV4-2; TCRdb proposes TRBD2, but this gene call is untestable without DNA. CDR1 is LGHNA, CDR2 YNFKEQ, per germline. This CDR3 spans 16 amino acids. CDR3 region: CASSQGSGGGNNEQFF.

The chain recombines TRBV20-1 with TRBJ1-4; TCRdb selects TRBD1, and the lack of DNA leaves this call unchecked. CDR1 is DFQATT, CDR2 SNEGSKA, per germline (reference sequence). This CDR3 has 14 residues. CDR3 residues: CSATSGDVDEKLFF.

The V call is TRBV12-3 or TRBV12-4, the J call TRBJ1-6. The CDR3 is 13 amino acids. The CDR3 region is CASATGGGSPLHF.

This chain uses TRBV20-1 with TRBJ2-3. From germline, CDR1 is DFQATT and CDR2 SNEGSKA (reference sequence). The CDR3 totals 17 residues. CDR3 amino acids: CSARESIRPFLTDTQYF.

The chain uses TRBV4-2 and TRBJ1-2; as DNA is missing, the TRBD1 call by TCRdb cannot be tested. In germline, CDR1 is LGHNA, CDR2 YNFKEQ. This CDR3 comprises 17 residues. The CDR3 spells CASSQDPRDQVKYGYTF.

This rearrangement joins TRBV6-5 to TRBJ2-2; TCRdb picks TRBD1, but there is no DNA to check that call. Germline lookup yields CDR1 MNHEY and CDR2 SVGAGI. The CDR3 consists of 16 residues. CDR3 sequence reads: CASSYGSLAGTGELFF.

The chain carries TRBV6-5 and TRBJ2-1; TCRdb selects TRBD2, and the lack of DNA leaves this call unchecked. The CDR3 has 16 amino acids. Germline-derived CDR1 and CDR2 are MNHEY and SVGAGI. Here the CDR3 reads CASSYSGLAWYNEQFF.